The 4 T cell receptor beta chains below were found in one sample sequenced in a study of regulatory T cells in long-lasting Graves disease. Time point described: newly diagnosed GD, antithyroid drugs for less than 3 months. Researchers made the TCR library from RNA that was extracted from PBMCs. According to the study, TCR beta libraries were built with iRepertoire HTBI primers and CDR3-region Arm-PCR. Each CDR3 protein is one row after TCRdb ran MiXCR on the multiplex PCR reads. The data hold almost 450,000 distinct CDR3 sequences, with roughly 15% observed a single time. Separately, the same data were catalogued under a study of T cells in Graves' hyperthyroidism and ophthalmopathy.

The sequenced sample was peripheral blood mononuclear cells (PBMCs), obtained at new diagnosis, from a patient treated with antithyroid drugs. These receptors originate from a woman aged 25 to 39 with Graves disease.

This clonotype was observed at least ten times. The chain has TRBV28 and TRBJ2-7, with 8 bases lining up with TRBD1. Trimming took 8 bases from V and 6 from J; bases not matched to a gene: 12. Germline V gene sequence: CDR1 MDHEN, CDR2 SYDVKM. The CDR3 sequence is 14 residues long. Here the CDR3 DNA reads TGTGCCAGCGGTGGACAGGGAGTCTCACCCGAGCAGTACTTC. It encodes CASGGQGVSPEQYF. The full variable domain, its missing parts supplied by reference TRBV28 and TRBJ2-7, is DVKVTQSSRYLVKRTGEKVFLECVQDMDHENMFWYRQDPGLGLRLIYFSYDVKMKEKGDIPEGYSVSREKKERFSLILESASTNQTSMYLCASGGQGVSPEQYFGPGTRLTVT.

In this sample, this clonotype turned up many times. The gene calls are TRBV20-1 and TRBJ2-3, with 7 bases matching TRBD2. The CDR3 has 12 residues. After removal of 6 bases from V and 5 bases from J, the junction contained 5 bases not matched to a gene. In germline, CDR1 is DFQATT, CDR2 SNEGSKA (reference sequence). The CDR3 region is CSAGEGIDTQYF. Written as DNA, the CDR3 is TGCAGTGCAGGGGAGGGCATAGATACGCAGTATTTT.

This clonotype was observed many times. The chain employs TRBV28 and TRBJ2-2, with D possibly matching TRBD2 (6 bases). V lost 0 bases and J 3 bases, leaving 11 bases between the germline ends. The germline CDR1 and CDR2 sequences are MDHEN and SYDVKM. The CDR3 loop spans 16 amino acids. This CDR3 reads CASSLWGGLHTGELFF. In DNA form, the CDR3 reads TGTGCCAGCAGTTTATGGGGGGGACTGCACACCGGGGAGCTGTTTTTT.

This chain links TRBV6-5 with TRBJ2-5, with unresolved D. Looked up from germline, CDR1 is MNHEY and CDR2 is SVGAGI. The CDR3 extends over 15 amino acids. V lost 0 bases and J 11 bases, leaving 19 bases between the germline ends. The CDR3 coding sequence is TGTGCCAGCAGTTACTCGACGGCTCCTCGGATTGAGCAGTACTTC. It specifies CASSYSTAPRIEQYF.